Following are 28 T cell receptor beta chains from one sample sequenced in a study of cytomegalovirus exposure and HLA in healthy donors. PCR primers comprised 60 Vbeta and 13 Jbeta primers. The table came from immunoSEQ multiplex PCR; TCRdb's copy has only in-frame clones and leaves some out. The data hold some 110,000 clones, with roughly 74% observed a single time. Sequencing used PBMCs. These receptors were taken from a woman in her forties or fifties in good health and CMV-seropositive.

This chain joins TRBV9 and TRBJ2-3; 9 bases are shared with TRBD1. Germline assignment: CDR1 SGDLS and CDR2 YYNGEE. The CDR3 extends over 15 amino acids. Losses at the gene ends were 0 bases for V and 5 bases for J; bases not matched to a gene: 4. CDR3 protein: CASSVGQGGKDTQYF. The CDR3, as DNA: TGTGCCAGCAGCGTAGGACAGGGGGGGAAAGATACGCAGTATTTT.

The rearrangement joins TRBV2 to TRBJ1-6; D ambiguous. Trimming stripped 1 base from V and 1 base from J, with 5 bases between. Germline V CDR1 and CDR2: SNHLY, FYNNEI. The CDR3 runs to 15 residues. In DNA form, the CDR3 reads TGTGCCAGCAGTGAAGAGGAGTCCTATAATTCACCCCTCCACTTT. This sequence encodes CASSEEESYNSPLHF.

J is TRBJ2-7 and V is TRBV6-6; D gene ambiguous. The V gene's germline CDR1 is MNHNY and CDR2 SVGAGI (reference sequence). Between the trimmed V and J ends, which lost 6 bases and 7 bases, there was a span of 10 bases. The CDR3 loop spans 11 amino acids. This chain's CDR3 is CASSTFREQYF. In DNA, the CDR3 is TGTGCCAGCAGCACTTTCCGGGAGCAGTACTTC.

V usage is TRBV5-1 and J usage is TRBJ1-2, with 7 bases lining up with TRBD1. V shed 3 bases, J shed 7 bases, and the junction held 9 bases outside the gene matches. The CDR3 contains 14 residues. Germline V CDR1 and CDR2: SGHRS, YFSETQ. This CDR3 reads CASSWGTAGAGYTF. The CDR3 DNA sequence: TGCGCCAGCAGCTGGGGGACAGCAGGGGCTGGCTACACCTTC.

This clone came up a few times. The chain combines TRBV11-2 with TRBJ2-7, with 7 bases aligning to TRBD1. This CDR3 comprises 15 residues. The germline V gene encodes CDR1 SGHAT and CDR2 FQNNGV. V shed 0 bases, J shed 0 bases, and the junction held 2 bases outside the gene matches. CDR3 sequence reads: CASSLERGPSYEQYF. CDR3 coding DNA: TGTGCCAGCAGCTTAGAAAGGGGGCCCTCCTACGAGCAGTACTTC.

The chain links TRBV5-8 to TRBJ2-2, with 11 nucleotides matching TRBD2. Losses at the gene ends were 3 bases for V and 1 base for J; bases not matched to a gene: 14. Germline CDR1 SGHTS, CDR2 YDEGEE. The CDR3 has 20 residues. The CDR3: CASSSLSRLAGPENTGELFF. CDR3 sequence (DNA): TGTGCCAGCAGCTCTCTTTCGCGACTAGCGGGGCCCGAGAACACCGGGGAGCTGTTTTTT.

This rearrangement joins TRBV19 to TRBJ1-3; D is uncertain. Trimming removed 4 bases from V and 2 bases from J, with 12 bases in between. Germline-derived CDR1 and CDR2 are LNHDA and SQIVND (reference sequence). This CDR3 has 15 residues. Written as DNA, the CDR3 is TGTGCCAGTAGTAGAACAACAGACACTGGAAACACCATATATTTT. Amino acid sequence: CASSRTTDTGNTIYF.

The chain couples TRBV5-4 to TRBJ1-1; D may be TRBD1 (6 bases). The CDR3 covers 13 residues. V was clipped by 5 bases and J by 7 bases, with 15 bases between them. The germline V gene has CDR1 SGHNT and CDR2 YYREEE (reference sequence). The DNA for the CDR3 is TGTGCCAGCAGTCCAGGACAGTCCCTTGAAGCTTTCTTT. This sequence encodes CASSPGQSLEAFF.

The chain is built from TRBV27 and TRBJ1-1; D might be TRBD1 (6 bases). Germline V gives CDR1 MNHEY, CDR2 SMNVEV (reference sequence). The CDR3 spans 16 residues. Trimming cost V 2 bases and J 5 bases, with 18 bases left between them. The CDR3 spells CASSLLRTGLGTEAFF. CDR3 in DNA: TGTGCCAGCAGTTTACTCCGAACAGGGCTGGGTACTGAAGCTTTCTTT.

As DNA, the CDR3 is TGTGCCAGCAGTTTATACGGGGAAGGTTTCACAGATACGCAGTATTTT. It is translated as CASSLYGEGFTDTQYF. This chain uses TRBV27 with TRBJ2-3, with D perhaps TRBD2 (5 bases). The CDR3 has 16 residues. Germline CDR1 is MNHEY and CDR2 is SMNVEV (reference sequence). Trimming stripped 1 base from V and 2 bases from J, with 13 bases between.

V and J are TRBV6-5 and TRBJ1-5; the D is unclear. Deletions cut 2 bases from V and 5 bases from J, with 10 bases between. The CDR3 spans 14 residues. Germline CDR1 is MNHEY and CDR2 is SVGAGI. CDR3: CASSYLGPDQPQHF. DNA of the CDR3: TGTGCCAGCAGTTACCTGGGCCCGGATCAGCCCCAGCATTTT.

The V gene is TRBV13, the J gene TRBJ2-1, with 9 bases matching TRBD2. The CDR3 has 14 residues. After removal of 3 bases from V and 6 bases from J, the junction contained 3 bases not matched to a gene. The germline gives CDR1 PRHDT, CDR2 FYEKMQ (reference sequence). The CDR3 bases are TGTGCCAGCAGCTTCTCTAGCGGGACCAATGAGCAGTTCTTC. Its translation: CASSFSSGTNEQFF.

This clone appeared a single time. The gene calls are TRBV7-9 and TRBJ2-3, with 8 bases matching TRBD2. This CDR3 region has 14 residues. V shed 5 bases, J shed 2 bases, and the junction held 3 bases outside the gene matches. Germline-derived CDR1 and CDR2 are SEHNR and FQNEAQ (reference sequence). The CDR3 DNA reads TGTGCCAGCAGCCCGCGGGGGGCCACAGATACGCAGTATTTT. It yields the protein CASSPRGATDTQYF. The full variable domain, completed using reference TRBV7-9 and TRBJ2-3, is DTGVSQNPRHKITKRGQNVTFRCDPISEHNRLYWYRQTLGQGPEFLTYFQNEAQLEKSRLLSDRFSAERPKGSFSTLEIQRTEQGDSAMYLCASSPRGATDTQYFGPGTRLTVL.

CDR3 nucleotide sequence: TGCAGCGTTGAGAGCGGCGGGGAGCTGTTTTTT. Protein sequence: CSVESGGELFF. The chain is built from TRBV29-1 and TRBJ2-2, with a weak D call TRBD2 (5 bases). The V end was cut by 3 bases, the J end by 7 bases, with 6 bases between. The length of the CDR3 is 11 residues. Germline lookup yields CDR1 SQVTM and CDR2 ANQGSEA.

This clone was counted a few times. The chain is built from TRBV4-1 and TRBJ1-2; D is possibly TRBD1 (6 bases). The CDR3 consists of 14 residues. Per germline, CDR1 MGHRA and CDR2 YSYEKL. Trimming stripped 1 base from V and 5 bases from J, with 11 bases between. CDR3 nucleotides: TGCGCCAGCAGCCAAGGGACAGAGCCTTATGGCTACACCTTC. Its protein is CASSQGTEPYGYTF.

V is TRBV2 and J is TRBJ2-5, with D possibly being TRBD2 (6 bases). The CDR3 contains 14 residues. The germline V gene encodes CDR1 SNHLY and CDR2 FYNNEI. Trimming stripped 4 bases from V and 2 bases from J, with 11 bases between. The CDR3 DNA follows: TGTGCCAGCAGTGTAGTGGCGGGGCAAGAGACCCAGTACTTC. Amino acids: CASSVVAGQETQYF.

The chain couples TRBV27 to TRBJ2-2; no firm D call. Germline V lookup: CDR1 MNHEY, CDR2 SMNVEV (reference sequence). The length of the CDR3 is 14 residues. The germline V and J ends were trimmed by 2 bases and 3 bases, with 7 bases remaining between them. The CDR3 bases are TGTGCCAGCAGTTTAGACATTTACACCGGGGAGCTGTTTTTT. Amino acid sequence: CASSLDIYTGELFF.

In this sample, this clone turned up once. This sequence joins TRBV5-1 and TRBJ2-2, with D unresolved. Germline CDR1 reads SGHRS; CDR2 reads YFSETQ. CDR3 length: 15 residues. The V and J ends lost 4 bases and 1 base respectively, with 11 bases between them. CDR3: CASSVWAQNTGELFF. DNA of the CDR3: TGCGCCAGCAGCGTCTGGGCCCAGAACACCGGGGAGCTGTTTTTT.

The gene calls are TRBV28 and TRBJ2-7, with D possibly matching TRBD1 (5 bases). The V end was cut by 2 bases, the J end by 2 bases, with 10 bases between. This CDR3 has 14 residues. CDR1 MDHEN and CDR2 SYDVKM come from the germline V gene. For the CDR3, the DNA is TGTGCCAGCAGTTTAAGGGGATTAGCCTACGAGCAGTACTTC. Translation: CASSLRGLAYEQYF.

The chain links TRBV5-4 to TRBJ2-5; 8 bases line up with TRBD1. Trimming at V came to 3 bases and at J to 3 bases, leaving 4 bases not matched to a gene. Per germline, CDR1 SGHNT and CDR2 YYREEE (reference sequence). The CDR3 consists of 14 residues. The CDR3 here is CASSWMDREETQYF. The CDR3 DNA reads as TGTGCCAGCAGCTGGATGGACAGGGAAGAGACCCAGTACTTC.

The chain combines TRBV6-6 with TRBJ2-7; a weak D match, TRBD2 (5 bases). CDR3 length: 14 amino acids. From germline, CDR1 is MNHNY and CDR2 SVGAGI (reference sequence). V shed 6 bases and J shed 2 bases, with 14 bases lying between them. The CDR3 sequence is CASSNSGVAYEQYF. As DNA, the CDR3 is TGTGCCAGCAGCAATTCCGGGGTCGCCTACGAGCAGTACTTC.

The rearrangement links TRBV9 to TRBJ2-1; 9 positions match TRBD2. Germline V gene lookup returns CDR1 SGDLS and CDR2 YYNGEE. Germline trimming cut 4 bases from V and 5 bases from J; bases unmatched to any gene: 7. CDR3 length: 15 residues. DNA of the CDR3: TGTGCCAGCAGCTATAGCGGGGGCCCTAACAATGAGCAGTTCTTC. Protein: CASSYSGGPNNEQFF.

The rearrangement links TRBV21-1 to TRBJ2-7; no DNA check was done on the table's D call, TRBD2. TRBV21-1 is reported as a pseudogene. This CDR3 comprises 14 residues. CDR3 nucleotide sequence: TGTGCCAGCAGCAAAGAACGGGGGAGGGGCGAGCAGTACTTC. Encoded protein: CASSKERGRGEQYF.

The DNA of the CDR3 is TGCGCCTGCTTCCTCGGGGGTTACTATGGCTACACCTTC. It yields the protein CACFLGGYYGYTF. The chain carries TRBV10-1 and TRBJ1-2; the D gene is possibly TRBD1 (5 bases). The CDR3 loop spans 13 amino acids. Per the germline V gene, CDR1 is WNHNN and CDR2 is SYGVQD (reference sequence). Trimming shortened V by 11 bases and J by 3 bases, and 16 bases separated the two germline ends.

V gene TRBV15 combines with J gene TRBJ1-1; 7 bases are shared with TRBD1. The V and J ends lost 0 bases and 6 bases, in that order; junction bases with no gene match: 4. Germline V lookup: CDR1 LNHNV, CDR2 YYDKDF (reference sequence). The CDR3 is 14 amino acids. DNA of the CDR3: TGTGCCACCAGCAGAGATCCTACAGGGGCTGAAGCTTTCTTT. This sequence encodes CATSRDPTGAEAFF. The variable domain in full, completed from reference TRBV15 and TRBJ1-1, reads DAMVIQNPRYQVTQFGKPVTLSCSQTLNHNVMYWYQQKSSQAPKLLFHYYDKDFNNEADTPDNFQSRRPNTSFCFLDIRSPGLGDTAMYLCATSRDPTGAEAFFGQGTRLTVV.

This clone showed up just a few times. The V and J genes are TRBV10-3 and TRBJ1-4, with TRBD1 identical over 7 bases. The CDR3 spans 15 residues. The germline V gene has CDR1 ENHRY and CDR2 SYGVKD. The V and J ends lost 10 bases and 17 bases, in that order; junction bases with no gene match: 25. The CDR3: CATNPGQPTARVLFF. DNA for the CDR3: TGTGCCACCAACCCGGGACAGCCGACCGCACGGGTGCTTTTTTTT.

J is TRBJ2-1 and V is TRBV7-9; D unclear. The CDR3 has 17 amino acids. V lost 4 bases and J 7 bases, leaving 23 bases between the germline ends. Per the germline V gene, CDR1 is SEHNR and CDR2 is FQNEAQ (reference sequence). CDR3 residues: CASSSIPSSLDRNEQFF. DNA of the CDR3: TGTGCCAGCAGCTCCATCCCCTCTTCTCTAGATAGGAATGAGCAGTTCTTC.

The genes are TRBV18 and TRBJ2-4, with TRBD1 matching over 10 bases. The CDR3 loop spans 20 amino acids. Germline-derived CDR1 and CDR2 are KGHSH and LQKENI. With 6 bases clipped from V and 0 bases from J, the junction kept 17 bases outside the gene matches. CDR3: CASSPFTWDRGLGAKNIQYF. The CDR3 DNA follows: TGTGCCAGCTCCCCTTTTACTTGGGACAGGGGCCTTGGAGCCAAAAACATTCAGTACTTC.